This T cell receptor (beta chain) was sequenced during a study of T cell changes during pregnancy in multiple sclerosis. After removal of 8 bases from V and 6 bases from J, the junction contained 5 bases not matched to a gene. CDR3 size: 14 residues. Germline V gene sequence: CDR1 SNHLY, CDR2 FYNNEI. Using immunoSEQ multiplex PCR, the repertoire was profiled, and TCRdb retains in-frame clones only, with some absent. Of 35,000 to 45,000 clones listed, 75% to 95% are singletons. The J gene is TRBJ2-1, the V gene TRBV2; 12 bases are a match to TRBD1. The TCR originated in a female donor in good health, enrolled as a control in a pregnancy study. The input for sequencing was CD4+ T cells from peripheral blood mononuclear cells, taken after pregnancy. CDR3 residues: CASLSGQGANEQFF. For the CDR3, the DNA is TGTGCCAGCCTCTCGGGACAGGGGGCCAATGAGCAGTTCTTC.